These T cell receptor beta chains were read from a single sample in a study of shared clonotypes between healthy human individuals. Produced via immunoSEQ multiplex PCR; TCRdb's table is partial and in-frame only. The sample includes millions of clones, under 95% of them seen just once. The sample consisted of naive CD8+ T cells from PBMCs. All receptors derive from a man in his late teens or twenties in good health. Some clones in this sample may be carry-over from other donors' samples. Both conserved end residues are part of each CDR3. The D gene is left open where the match is weak. Size is omitted from some rows. Given values are once, few, many or a class for expanded clones.

d_call: .
clone_size: .
j_call: TRBJ2-5
v_call: TRBV4-1
cdr3_aa: CASSQDSQETQYF
cdr3_nt: TGCGCCAGCAGCCAAGATTCCCAAGAGACCCAGTACTTC

d_call: .
clone_size: once
j_call: TRBJ2-7
v_call: TRBV6-1
cdr3_aa: CASSDWTGTTYEQYF
cdr3_nt: TGTGCCAGCAGTGACTGGACAGGGACTACCTACGAGCAGTACTTC

d_call: TRBD1
clone_size: .
j_call: TRBJ2-1
v_call: TRBV6-1
cdr3_aa: CASSEGDREVNEQFF
cdr3_nt: TGTGCCAGCAGCGAAGGGGACAGGGAGGTAAATGAGCAGTTCTTC

d_call: TRBD1
clone_size: .
j_call: TRBJ2-1
v_call: TRBV12-5
cdr3_aa: CASGSPGQGNEQFF
cdr3_nt: TGTGCTAGTGGTTCCCCCGGACAGGGCAATGAGCAGTTCTTC

d_call: .
clone_size: .
j_call: TRBJ2-5
v_call: TRBV9
cdr3_aa: CASSAQRAGVETQYF
cdr3_nt: TGTGCCAGCAGCGCCCAGCGGGCAGGGGTAGAGACCCAGTACTTC

d_call: TRBD2
clone_size: .
j_call: TRBJ2-3
v_call: TRBV13
cdr3_aa: CASSSPGLAAPPLDTQYF
cdr3_nt: TGTGCCAGCAGCTCCCCCGGACTAGCCGCTCCTCCCCTTGATACGCAGTATTTT

d_call: .
clone_size: once
j_call: TRBJ1-1
v_call: TRBV5-4
cdr3_aa: CASSFKGALNTEAFF
cdr3_nt: TGTGCCAGCAGCTTTAAGGGTGCACTGAACACTGAAGCTTTCTTT

d_call: .
clone_size: .
j_call: TRBJ2-5
v_call: TRBV5-4
cdr3_aa: CASSLLDLSQETQYF
cdr3_nt: TGTGCCAGCAGCTTACTAGACCTTTCTCAAGAGACCCAGTACTTC

d_call: .
clone_size: .
j_call: TRBJ2-4
v_call: TRBV28
cdr3_aa: CASSLRQADIQYF
cdr3_nt: TGTGCCAGCAGTTTACGACAGGCCGACATTCAGTACTTC

d_call: .
clone_size: .
j_call: TRBJ1-4
v_call: TRBV28
cdr3_aa: CASSLFTALSHATNEKLFF
cdr3_nt: TGTGCCAGCAGTTTATTTACAGCCCTATCCCACGCAACTAATGAAAAACTGTTTTTT

d_call: .
clone_size: .
j_call: TRBJ1-1
v_call: TRBV7-7
cdr3_aa: CASSLSMNTEAFF
cdr3_nt: TGTGCCAGCAGCTTAAGTATGAACACTGAAGCTTTCTTT

d_call: .
clone_size: .
j_call: TRBJ2-2
v_call: TRBV7-9
cdr3_aa: CASSGVAGKAGELFF
cdr3_nt: TGTGCCAGCAGTGGTGTGGCGGGGAAGGCCGGGGAGCTGTTTTTT

d_call: TRBD1
clone_size: .
j_call: TRBJ1-5
v_call: TRBV2
cdr3_aa: CASSVTGAYQPQHF
cdr3_nt: TGTGCCAGCAGTGTCACAGGGGCCTACCAGCCCCAGCATTTT